One sample yielded the 22 T cell receptor beta chains listed below, sequenced in a study of patients and donors after allogeneic stem cell transplantation. A single record per CDR3 protein comes from TCRdb applying MiXCR to the RT-PCR reads. The data hold around 240,000 distinct CDR3 sequences, with roughly 13% observed a single time. The sequenced sample consisted of blood, either unsorted or a sorted T cell fraction (not recorded which). Receptor source: a human donor who was either an allogeneic HSCT recipient or a stem cell or donor lymphocyte infusion donor (not recorded which). It is not recorded whose cells these are; they may come from a transplant donor.

The chain combines TRBV2 with TRBJ2-5; 7 bases are a match to TRBD1. The CDR3 is 15 amino acids. CDR1 and CDR2 from the germline V gene are SNHLY and FYNNEI. V was clipped by 6 bases and J by 7 bases; unmatched bases: 14. CDR3 in amino acids: CASSFDRDKRWTQYF. In DNA, the CDR3 is TGTGCCAGCAGCTTCGACAGGGACAAGAGATGGACCCAGTACTTC.

The CDR3 DNA follows: TGCGCCAGCAGCCCTACCAGCGGGGGGGACACAGATACGCAGTATTTT. Translating gives CASSPTSGGDTDTQYF. V is TRBV5-1 and J is TRBJ2-3; TRBD2 aligns across 10 bases. After removal of 4 bases from V and 2 bases from J, the junction contained 7 bases not matched to a gene. CDR1 SGHRS and CDR2 YFSETQ come from the germline V gene. The CDR3 covers 16 residues.

V usage is TRBV6-6 and J usage is TRBJ1-6; D not certain. CDR1 MNHNY and CDR2 SVGAGI come from the germline V gene (reference sequence). Trimming stripped 7 bases from V and 7 bases from J, with 5 bases between. The CDR3 has 11 amino acids. CDR3 protein: CASTRNSPLHF. The CDR3 region has the DNA TGTGCCAGCACACGAAATTCACCCCTCCACTTT.

In its sample, this clonotype was seen many times. The rearrangement uses TRBV3-1 and TRBJ1-2; D call uncertain. Deletions cut 1 base from V and 2 bases from J, with 2 bases between. The CDR3 totals 12 residues. Germline V lookup: CDR1 LGHDT, CDR2 YNNKEL (reference sequence). As DNA, the CDR3 is TGTGCCAGCAGCCAAGGGAACTATGGCTACACCTTC. It encodes CASSQGNYGYTF.

This clonotype showed up just a few times. The chain combines TRBV28 with TRBJ2-5; 11 bases map to TRBD2. The ends lost 7 bases at V and 5 bases at J; junction bases unmatched: 3. Germline V CDR1 and CDR2: MDHEN, SYDVKM. The CDR3 runs 13 residues. CDR3 amino acids: CASIAGGRETQYF. The CDR3 bases are TGTGCCAGCATAGCGGGAGGGAGGGAGACCCAGTACTTC.

The rearrangement joins TRBV4-1 to TRBJ2-1; D is ambiguous. The CDR3 runs to 16 residues. The V gene lost 0 bases and the J gene lost 1 base, with 10 bases spanning the gap. Looked up from germline, CDR1 is MGHRA and CDR2 is YSYEKL. CDR3 sequence: CASSQDGRGSYNEQFF. CDR3 DNA sequence: TGCGCCAGCAGCCAAGATGGACGCGGATCCTACAATGAGCAGTTCTTC.

CDR3 loop: CASSREEKLFF. Here the CDR3 DNA reads TGTGCCAGTAGTAGAGAAGAAAAACTGTTTTTT. The chain is built from TRBV19 and TRBJ1-4; D is unresolved. The germline V gene has CDR1 LNHDA and CDR2 SQIVND (reference sequence). This CDR3 contains 11 residues. The V end lost 4 bases, the J end lost 8 bases, and 5 bases lay between the germline ends.

This clonotype has a handful of counts. This chain joins TRBV20-1 and TRBJ2-7, with a possible D match to TRBD2 (5 bases). Per the germline V gene, CDR1 is DFQATT and CDR2 is SNEGSKA (reference sequence). CDR3 length equals 14 residues. V was cut by 1 base and J by 5 bases, with 15 bases left in between. The CDR3 nucleotides are TGCAGTGCTAGAGTCCCCGGGCCCGGGGACGAGCAGTACTTC. Protein: CSARVPGPGDEQYF.

At least ten counts were recorded for this clonotype. This chain's CDR3 is CASSQDWGSGELFF. CDR3 nucleotides: TGTGCCAGCAGCCAAGACTGGGGTTCCGGGGAGCTGTTTTTT. The chain links TRBV14 to TRBJ2-2, with no clear D. CDR1 SGHDN and CDR2 FVKESK come from the germline V gene. Trimming left V 0 bases short and J 6 bases short, with 8 bases between. There are 14 residues in the CDR3. Filled out from reference TRBV14 and TRBJ2-2, the complete variable domain reads EAGVTQFPSHSVIEKGQTVTLRCDPISGHDNLYWYRRVMGKEIKFLLHFVKESKQDESGMPNNRFLAERTGGTYSTLKVQPAELEDSGVYFCASSQDWGSGELFFGEGSRLTVL.

Ten or more counts support this clonotype. The chain joins TRBV9 to TRBJ1-2, with D uncertain. Germline CDR1 and CDR2: SGDLS and YYNGEE. The CDR3 spans 11 residues. V dropped 0 bases and J dropped 12 bases, with 9 bases sitting between them. The CDR3 loop reads CASSVEDEDTF. In nucleotides, the CDR3 is TGTGCCAGCAGCGTAGAGGACGAGGACACCTTC.

The V and J genes are TRBV5-6 and TRBJ1-5; maybe TRBD1 (5 bases). Trimming shortened V by 4 bases and J by 4 bases, and 9 bases separated the two germline ends. Germline V lookup: CDR1 SGHDT, CDR2 YYEEEE. The CDR3 covers 13 residues. The CDR3 reads CASSLTVNQPQHF. CDR3 nucleotides: TGTGCCAGCAGCCTGACAGTTAATCAGCCCCAGCATTTT.

The chain has TRBV7-2 and TRBJ2-7; D unresolved. Germline V gene sequence: CDR1 SGHTA, CDR2 FQGNSA. Trimming removed 0 bases from V and 3 bases from J, with 12 bases in between. CDR3 length: 15 amino acids. Written as DNA, the CDR3 is TGTGCCAGCAGCTTAGCTGGCAGCAGCTACTACGAGCAGTACTTC. Its protein product is CASSLAGSSYYEQYF.

The V and J genes are TRBV4-3 and TRBJ1-6; no clear D gene. The CDR3 length is 15 residues. The germline CDR1 and CDR2 sequences are LGHNA and YSLEER. The V end was cut by 0 bases, the J end by 8 bases, with 11 bases between. The CDR3 loop reads CASSQEDRRDSPLHF. CDR3 in DNA: TGCGCCAGCAGCCAAGAGGACCGAAGAGATTCACCCCTCCACTTT.

V and J are TRBV4-2 and TRBJ1-6; TRBD1 agrees at 8 bases. This CDR3 comprises 16 residues. After removal of 6 bases from V and 5 bases from J, the junction contained 9 bases not matched to a gene. Germline V CDR1 and CDR2: LGHNA, YNFKEQ. The CDR3, as DNA: TGTGCCAGCAGTCCTGCCACGGGACAGGATAATTCACCCCTCCACTTT. Its protein product is CASSPATGQDNSPLHF.

V gene TRBV12-3 or TRBV12-4 combines with J gene TRBJ2-1, with 7 bases lining up with TRBD2. CDR3 length: 15 residues. The trim removed 5 bases at V and 4 bases at J, leaving 8 bases unmatched. The CDR3 DNA follows: TGTGCCAGCAGTACCGGGACTACCTTGTACAATGAGCAGTTCTTC. Residues: CASSTGTTLYNEQFF.

The chain couples TRBV20-1 to TRBJ2-1; 10 bases match TRBD2. With V trimmed by 2 bases and J by 9 bases, 10 bases remained unmatched. The germline V gene has CDR1 DFQATT and CDR2 SNEGSKA (reference sequence). The CDR3 consists of 15 residues. The CDR3 reads CSARNPSGGAGEQFF. CDR3 sequence (DNA): TGCAGTGCTAGAAACCCGAGCGGGGGGGCCGGTGAGCAGTTCTTC.

Remarks on this clonotype: Since a much larger clone is just one base distant, this may be a read error. This chain connects TRBV11-1 to TRBJ2-7, with 10 nucleotides matching TRBD1. The CDR3 consists of 13 residues. The germline V gene has CDR1 SGHAT and CDR2 FQDESV (reference sequence). CDR3 in DNA: TGTGCCAGCAGCTTAAGGACAGGGGGAGAGCATTACTTC. Translating it yields CASSLRTGGEHYF.

In this sample, this clonotype turned up many times. The V and J genes are TRBV3-1 and TRBJ2-5; 11 bases line up with TRBD2. Germline V gene sequence: CDR1 LGHDT, CDR2 YNNKEL (reference sequence). Germline trimming cut 4 bases from V and 3 bases from J; bases unmatched to any gene: 7. The CDR3 totals 16 residues. This CDR3 is CASSLRLAGHKETQYF. CDR3 DNA sequence: TGTGCCAGCAGCCTTCGACTAGCGGGGCACAAAGAGACCCAGTACTTC.

The chain joins TRBV6-1 to TRBJ2-4; possibly TRBD2 for D (7 bases). The V end lost 11 bases, the J end lost 4 bases, and 15 bases lay between the germline ends. The germline V gene encodes CDR1 MNHNS and CDR2 SASEGT. CDR3 length: 13 residues. The CDR3 reads CAVRGGLKNIQYF. As DNA, the CDR3 is TGTGCCGTAAGGGGGGGCCTAAAAAACATTCAGTACTTC.

This clonotype was seen a handful of times. The V gene is TRBV29-1, the J gene TRBJ1-1; D is unclear. The V end was cut by 3 bases, the J end by 8 bases, with 10 bases between. Germline CDR1 and CDR2: SQVTM and ANQGSEA. This CDR3 is built from 11 residues. The CDR3 DNA reads TGCAGCGTTGATCCAGTGGGCGAAGCTTTCTTT. Encoded protein: CSVDPVGEAFF.

The chain carries TRBV7-9 and TRBJ2-7; D uncertain. CDR1 and CDR2 from the germline V gene are SEHNR and FQNEAQ (reference sequence). Trimming took 5 bases from V and 0 from J, leaving 11 bases between them. The CDR3 is 14 amino acids. CDR3: CASSDRPSSYEQYF. As DNA, the CDR3 is TGTGCCAGCAGCGACCGACCGAGCTCCTACGAGCAGTACTTC.

This clonotype was picked up many times. The CDR3, as DNA: TGTGCCACCAGTGATTCGGGACAGGGTAGGAACTATGGCTACACCTTC. Translation gives CATSDSGQGRNYGYTF. The chain recombines TRBV24-1 with TRBJ1-2; TRBD1 matches 9 bases. V gave up 2 bases and J gave up 2 bases; unmatched junction bases: 5. There are 16 residues in the CDR3. Germline V CDR1 and CDR2: KGHDR, SFDVKD.